Each of the 10 T cell receptor beta chains below was sequenced from the same sample in a study of technical replicates of blood from several donors. Libraries were prepared by immunoSEQ multiplex PCR; TCRdb keeps only in-frame clonotypes and omits some of them. The sample carries about 84,000 clones, around 97% recorded once. The sample was T cells isolated from PBMCs. The source of these receptors is a human donor in good health.

CDR3 protein: CASSRSSGSPNEQFF. The CDR3 DNA reads as TGCGCCAGCAGCAGGTCTAGCGGGAGTCCCAATGAGCAGTTCTTC. The rearrangement joins TRBV5-1 to TRBJ2-1; 10 bases are a match to TRBD2. J lost 6 bases, V lost 4 bases, and 7 bases had no gene match. This CDR3 is 15 amino acids long. Germline V gene sequence: CDR1 SGHRS, CDR2 YFSETQ.

The chain carries TRBV27 and TRBJ1-2, with no clear D. V shed 6 bases and J shed 4 bases, with 9 bases lying between them. This CDR3 is built from 12 residues. The germline V gene has CDR1 MNHEY and CDR2 SMNVEV (reference sequence). The CDR3: CASRYGAYGYTF. Here the CDR3 DNA reads TGTGCCAGCAGGTACGGTGCCTATGGCTACACCTTC.

Here the CDR3 DNA reads TGTGCCAGCAGTGTTGATAGCGGGAGGGGGAGGGGACGCAATGAGCAGTTCTTC. Its translation is CASSVDSGRGRGRNEQFF. This sequence joins TRBV6-1 and TRBJ2-1, with 11 bases fitting TRBD2. CDR1 and CDR2 from the germline V gene are MNHNS and SASEGT. The CDR3 is 18 residues long. The ends lost 4 bases at V and 6 bases at J; junction bases unmatched: 14.

The genes are TRBV28 and TRBJ2-3, with D possibly being TRBD2 (6 bases). The CDR3 has 14 residues. V was shortened by 3 bases and J by 5 bases, with 12 bases between the two germline ends. CDR1 MDHEN and CDR2 SYDVKM come from the germline V gene. The DNA for the CDR3 is TGTGCCAGCAGTTTCCGGGAGACAGTAGATACGCAGTATTTT. Protein product: CASSFRETVDTQYF.

The chain is built from TRBV28 and TRBJ2-3; possibly TRBD1 for D (7 bases). Deletions cut 3 bases from V and 1 base from J, with 8 bases between. The CDR3 length is 14 residues. The germline V gene has CDR1 MDHEN and CDR2 SYDVKM. DNA for the CDR3: TGTGCCAGCAGTTTCAGGGGGGGCACAGATACGCAGTATTTT. Amino acids: CASSFRGGTDTQYF.

The V and J genes are TRBV11-2 and TRBJ1-5, with 9 nucleotides matching TRBD1. The CDR3 extends over 19 amino acids. Germline CDR1 SGHAT, CDR2 FQNNGV. V dropped 5 bases and J dropped 0; count of bases not matched to a gene: 14. Written as DNA, the CDR3 is TGTGCCAGCAGCCAGGGACAGGGAGTTGTATCCGATAGCAATCAGCCCCAGCATTTT. This encodes CASSQGQGVVSDSNQPQHF.

The genes are TRBV5-1 and TRBJ2-2; D remains unclear. The V gene's germline CDR1 is SGHRS and CDR2 YFSETQ. The CDR3 covers 16 residues. V was pared by 0 bases and J by 1 base, with 10 bases between. CDR3 bases: TGCGCCAGCAGCTTGGAGTCTACAGAGAACACCGGGGAGCTGTTTTTT. Amino acids: CASSLESTENTGELFF. Variable domain in full (rest from reference TRBV5-1 and TRBJ2-2): KAGVTQTPRYLIKTRGQQVTLSCSPISGHRSVSWYQQTPGQGLQFLFEYFSETQRNKGNFPGRFSGRQFSNSRSEMNVSTLELGDSALYLCASSLESTENTGELFFGEGSRLTVL.

The V and J genes are TRBV4-2 and TRBJ2-7; TRBD1 agrees at 9 bases. The CDR3 has 16 residues. Trimming removed 0 bases from V and 5 bases from J; junction bases left unmatched: 8. CDR1 is LGHNA, CDR2 YNFKEQ, per germline. CDR3 loop: CASSQDFGTGWNEQYF. In DNA form, the CDR3 reads TGTGCCAGCAGCCAAGATTTCGGGACAGGGTGGAACGAGCAGTACTTC.

The chain combines TRBV29-1 with TRBJ2-7; D remains unclear. The CDR3 is 10 residues long. In germline, CDR1 is SQVTM, CDR2 ANQGSEA. The V end lost 6 bases, the J end lost 3 bases, and 6 bases lay between the germline ends. CDR3 amino acids: CSVIHYEQYF. CDR3 in DNA: TGCAGCGTAATTCACTACGAGCAGTACTTC.

The chain has TRBV6-1 and TRBJ1-1; 8 bases are shared with TRBD1. Looked up from germline, CDR1 is MNHNS and CDR2 is SASEGT. The CDR3 length is 12 residues. Germline trimming cut 6 bases from V and 8 bases from J; bases unmatched to any gene: 5. The CDR3 here is CASRLTGVEAFF. The DNA of the CDR3 is TGTGCCAGCAGGTTGACAGGGGTGGAAGCTTTCTTT.